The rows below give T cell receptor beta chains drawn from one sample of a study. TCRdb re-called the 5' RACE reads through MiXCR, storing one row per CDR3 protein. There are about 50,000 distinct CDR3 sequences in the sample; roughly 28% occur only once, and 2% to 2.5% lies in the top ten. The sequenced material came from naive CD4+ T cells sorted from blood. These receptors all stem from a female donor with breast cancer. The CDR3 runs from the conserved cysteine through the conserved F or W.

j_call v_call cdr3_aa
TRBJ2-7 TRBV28 CASLPGTVGEQYF
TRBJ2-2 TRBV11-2 CASRQGGTGELFF
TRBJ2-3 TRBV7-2 CASSYNRGAGASTDTQYF
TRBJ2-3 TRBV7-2 CASSRERGASGTDTQYF
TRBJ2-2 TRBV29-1 CSVGVLEATGELFF
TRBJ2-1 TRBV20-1 CSARTGLAGGRGDEQFF
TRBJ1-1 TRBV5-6 CASSPPVGGTEAFF
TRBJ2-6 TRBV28 CASRPTGWELSGANVLTF
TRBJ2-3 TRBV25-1 CASSHRGDTQYF
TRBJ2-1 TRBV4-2 CASSPRTSGEYYNEQFF
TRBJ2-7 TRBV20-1 CSASRTNYEQYF
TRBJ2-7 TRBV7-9 CASSLPTTGGKYEQYF
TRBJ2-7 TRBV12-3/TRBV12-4 CASRLGGADGLAYF
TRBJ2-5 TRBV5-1 CASSLAPGTGGETQYF
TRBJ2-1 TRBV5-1 CASSLQGNEQFF
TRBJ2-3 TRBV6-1 CASSPGTVADTQYF
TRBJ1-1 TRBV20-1 CSASGLGGQGTEAFF
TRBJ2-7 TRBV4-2 CASSGAATNEQYF
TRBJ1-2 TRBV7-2 CASSNRDRGLLTF
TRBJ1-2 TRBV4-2 CASSQNTGGDYGYTF
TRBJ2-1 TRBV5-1 CASSLSGDPSFNEQFF
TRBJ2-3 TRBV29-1 CSAEPGTGEEDTQYF
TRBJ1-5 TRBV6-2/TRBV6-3 CASSWGGAEPQHF
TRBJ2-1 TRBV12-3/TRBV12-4 CASSSIREQFF
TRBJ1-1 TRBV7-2 CASSSDRGYTEAFF
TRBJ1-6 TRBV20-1 CSARVTGLAGSYNSPLHF
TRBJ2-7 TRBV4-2 CASSPRDGQTYEQYF
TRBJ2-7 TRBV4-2 CASSQDSRFSEQYF
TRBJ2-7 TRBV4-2 CASSQLRGSLYEQYF
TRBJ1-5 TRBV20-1 CSAGGFSNQPQHF
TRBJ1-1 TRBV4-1 CASSQDPGTGATEASF
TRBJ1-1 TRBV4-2 CASSQDSRNTEAFF
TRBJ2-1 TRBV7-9 CASSLGGADNEQFF
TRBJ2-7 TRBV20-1 CSASQATYEQYF
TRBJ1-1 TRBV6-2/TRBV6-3 CASSNQANTEAFF
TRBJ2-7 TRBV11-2 CASSLDRRLAGGSEQYF
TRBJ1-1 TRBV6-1 CASSESGHHTEAFF
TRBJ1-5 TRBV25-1 CASSEGTWGDQPQHF
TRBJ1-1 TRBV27 CASSPRGSTEAFF
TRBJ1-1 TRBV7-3 CASRGDTEAFF
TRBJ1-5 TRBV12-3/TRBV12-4 CASRLGQNQPQHF
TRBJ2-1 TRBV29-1 CSVPLWKGTYNEQFF
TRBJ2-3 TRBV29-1 CSVLSGGADTQYF
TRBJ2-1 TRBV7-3 CASSLIRGGDEQFF
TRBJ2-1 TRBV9 CASSPRPSGGSSYNEQFF
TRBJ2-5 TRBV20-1 CSAHGAQETQYF
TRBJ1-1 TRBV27 CASSYLPGQGQNTEAFF
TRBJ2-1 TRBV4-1 CASSQDRASRGNEQFF
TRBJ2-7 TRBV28 CASSNTGSSYEQYF
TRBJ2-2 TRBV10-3 CAISYAAAGPNTGELFF
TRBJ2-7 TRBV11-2 CASSPGTSTHEQYF
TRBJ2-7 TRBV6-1 CASSEAGPQYEQYF
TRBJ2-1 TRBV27 CASSPGQGNEQFF
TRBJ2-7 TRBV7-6 CASSPPPSGGYEQYF